Below are 18 T cell receptor beta chains sequenced from a single sample in a study of regulatory T cells in long-lasting Graves disease. Time point defined: newly diagnosed GD, antithyroid drugs for less than 3 months. PBMCs provided the RNA from which the TCR library was made. For TCR beta, libraries came from iRepertoire HTBI primers and Arm-PCR of CDR3 regions. TCRdb fed the multiplex PCR reads into MiXCR, producing one record per CDR3 protein. This table has about 350,000 distinct CDR3 sequences, approximately 15% appearing once. These data also featured in a second study, about T cells in Graves' hyperthyroidism and ophthalmopathy.

The sample in question was peripheral blood mononuclear cells (PBMCs), obtained at new diagnosis, from a patient treated with antithyroid drugs. Every receptor here comes from a man aged 35 to 55 with Graves disease.

This clonotype was recorded a few times. The chain employs TRBV29-1 and TRBJ2-1; 7 bases match TRBD1. Germline assignment: CDR1 SQVTM and CDR2 ANQGSEA. The CDR3 sequence is 12 residues long. CDR3 region: CTAGQAYNEQFF. The CDR3 bases are TGCACCGCCGGACAGGCCTACAATGAGCAGTTCTTC.

This chain links TRBV2 with TRBJ2-2; D is unclear. V lost 6 bases and J lost 4, with 6 bases in between. Germline lookup yields CDR1 SNHLY and CDR2 FYNNEI. This CDR3 comprises 12 residues. The CDR3 DNA is TGTGCCAGCAGCATGAGCACCGGGGAGCTGTTTTTT. It encodes CASSMSTGELFF.

Note on this clonotype: A much larger clone differs from this one at a single base, so this may be a read error. The V gene is TRBV18, the J gene TRBJ2-2; D remains unclear. CDR3 length: 14 residues. CDR1 and CDR2 from the germline V gene are KGHSH and LQKENI. This CDR3 reads CPSSPTTGTGELFF. The CDR3 coding sequence is TGTCCCAGCTCACCAACAACGGGCACCGGGGAGCTGTTTTTT.

Turning to this clonotype: A single base separates this from a much larger clone, so it may be a read error. The genes are TRBV6-1 and TRBJ2-7, with 8 bases lining up with TRBD1. The CDR3 has 13 amino acids. Trimming cost V 4 bases and J 10 bases; bases outside gene matches: 9. CDR1 is MNHNS, CDR2 SASEGT, per germline. The CDR3: CASSVSQDREQYF. In nucleotides, the CDR3 is TGTGCCAGCAGTGTAAGCCAGGACAGGGAACAGTACTTC.

The rearrangement joins TRBV9 to TRBJ2-2, with unresolved D. The V gene's germline CDR1 is SGDLS and CDR2 YYNGEE. CDR3 length equals 14 residues. V was cut by 0 bases and J by 7 bases, with 10 bases left in between. CDR3 region: CASSVVGSGGELFF. The DNA of the CDR3 is TGTGCCAGCAGCGTAGTTGGGTCTGGCGGGGAGCTGTTTTTT. Full variable domain (outside the CDR3, taken from reference TRBV9 and TRBJ2-2): DSGVTQTPKHLITATGQRVTLRCSPRSGDLSVYWYQQSLDQGLQFLIQYYNGEERAKGNILERFSAQQFPDLHSELNLSSLELGDSALYFCASSVVGSGGELFFGEGSRLTVL.

This clonotype appeared many times. This rearrangement joins TRBV6-1 to TRBJ2-7; a possible D gene is TRBD2 (5 bases). V lost 5 bases, J lost 1 base, and 6 bases lay in between. The CDR3 contains 12 residues. Germline-derived CDR1 and CDR2 are MNHNS and SASEGT. In DNA form, the CDR3 reads TGTGCCAGCAGTCGGGGTTCCTACGAGCAGTACTTC. Translated: CASSRGSYEQYF.

As for this clonotype: A much larger clone sits a single nucleotide away, making a read error possible. The J gene is TRBJ1-5, the V gene TRBV6-2 or TRBV6-3, with 7 bases matching TRBD1. Per the germline V gene, CDR1 is MNHEY and CDR2 is SVGEGT. The CDR3 runs 14 residues. CDR3 nucleotides: TGTGCCAGCAGGACACAGGGGAACAATCAGCTCCAGCATTTT. Protein sequence: CASRTQGNNQLQHF.

In DNA form, the CDR3 reads TGTGCCAGCAGCCCGTGGGGACTAGCGGGGGGGAGTTGGGATACGCAGTATTTT. Amino acid sequence: CASSPWGLAGGSWDTQYF. The chain combines TRBV11-2 with TRBJ2-3, with 16 bases that match TRBD2. CDR3 length equals 18 residues. CDR1 is SGHAT and CDR2 is FQNNGV in the germline V gene. The V gene end was trimmed by 5 bases and the J gene end by 6 bases; junction bases not matched to a gene: 11.

As regards this clonotype: A far bigger clonotype differs at one base, so this is likely a read error. The chain has TRBV6-2 or TRBV6-3 and TRBJ2-1; the match to TRBD1 covers 7 bases. In germline, CDR1 is MNHEY, CDR2 SVGEGT. V was pared by 6 bases and J by 10 bases, with 9 bases of the junction left unmatched. This CDR3 is 13 amino acids long. DNA for the CDR3: TGTGCCAGCAGCCGACAGGGTTCCTACGAGCAGTTCTTC. Residues: CASSRQGSYEQFF.

The V gene is TRBV28, the J gene TRBJ1-6; weak D call: TRBD1 (5 bases). In germline, CDR1 is MDHEN, CDR2 SYDVKM. There are 15 residues in the CDR3. Deletions cut 3 bases from V and 8 bases from J, with 14 bases between. The CDR3 nucleotides are TGTGCCAGCAGTTTCCCGATGGGGGGGTATTCACCCCTCCACTTT. The encoded protein is CASSFPMGGYSPLHF. Full variable domain (outside the CDR3, taken from reference TRBV28 and TRBJ1-6): DVKVTQSSRYLVKRTGEKVFLECVQDMDHENMFWYRQDPGLGLRLIYFSYDVKMKEKGDIPEGYSVSREKKERFSLILESASTNQTSMYLCASSFPMGGYSPLHFGNGTRLTVT.

The chain has TRBV27 and TRBJ2-2, with 7 bases matching TRBD1. This CDR3 spans 16 amino acids. CDR1 and CDR2 from the germline V gene are MNHEY and SMNVEV (reference sequence). Trimming took 7 bases from V and 4 from J; bases not matched to a gene: 12. This CDR3 is CASTPLSAGGTGELFF. CDR3 sequence (DNA): TGTGCCAGCACACCCCTATCGGCAGGGGGCACCGGGGAGCTGTTTTTT.

Worth noting for this clonotype: A single base is all that separates this from a far larger clone, so a read error is likely. For the CDR3, the DNA is TGTGCCAGCTCACCACTTTACGAGCAGTTCTTC. Its protein is CASSPLYEQFF. This chain connects TRBV18 to TRBJ2-1; D is uncertain. V shed 1 base and J shed 10 bases, with 5 bases lying between them. Per the germline V gene, CDR1 is KGHSH and CDR2 is LQKENI. CDR3 length: 11 amino acids.

On this clonotype itself: A much larger clonotype is one base distant, so this may be a read error. The CDR3 protein is CASSSAGTSANEQYF. The CDR3 nucleotides read TGTGCCAGCAGCTCGGCCGGGACTAGCGCAAATGAGCAGTACTTC. The chain recombines TRBV7-2 with TRBJ2-7, with TRBD2 identical over 10 bases. Looked up from germline, CDR1 is SGHTA and CDR2 is FQGNSA. V lost 4 bases and J lost 7; bases outside the gene matches: 10. CDR3 length: 15 amino acids.

Ten or more counts support this clonotype. The chain employs TRBV12-3 or TRBV12-4 and TRBJ2-2; 14 nucleotides agree with TRBD2. This CDR3 has 15 amino acids. Germline trimming cut 7 bases from V and 6 bases from J; bases unmatched to any gene: 4. CDR3 amino acids: CASTWGLAGAGELFF. As DNA, the CDR3 is TGTGCCAGCACTTGGGGACTAGCGGGGGCCGGGGAGCTGTTTTTT.

At least ten counts were recorded for this clonotype. The chain employs TRBV5-1 and TRBJ2-2; D perhaps matches TRBD2 (7 bases). CDR1 is SGHRS and CDR2 is YFSETQ in the germline V gene. V was cut by 6 bases and J by 3 bases, with 12 bases left in between. This CDR3 is 14 amino acids long. The CDR3 nucleotides are TGCGCCAGCAATGGCGGGGGCGACACCGGGGAGCTGTTTTTT. Translation gives CASNGGGDTGELFF.

This chain uses TRBV20-1 with TRBJ1-2; maybe TRBD1 (5 bases). The CDR3 sequence is 13 residues long. Per the germline V gene, CDR1 is DFQATT and CDR2 is SNEGSKA (reference sequence). V lost 2 bases and J 6 bases, leaving 13 bases between the germline ends. The CDR3 DNA reads as TGCAGTGCTAGAATCCAGGGAGAAGATGGCTACACCTTC. This encodes CSARIQGEDGYTF.

Remarks on this clonotype: A much larger clone sits a single nucleotide away, making a read error possible. This chain connects TRBV30 to TRBJ2-5; no firm D call. Trimming removed 7 bases at V and 5 bases at J, with 11 bases between. This CDR3 region has 11 residues. The germline gives CDR1 GTSNPN, CDR2 SVGIG (reference sequence). Here the CDR3 DNA reads TGTGCCTATAATAGTGGGGAGACCCAGTACTTC. This codes for CAYNSGETQYF.

V is TRBV5-6 and J is TRBJ2-7, with D perhaps TRBD1 or TRBD2 (5 bases each). CDR1 is SGHDT and CDR2 is YYEEEE in the germline V gene. CDR3 length: 14 amino acids. V was cut by 2 bases and J by 2 bases, with 11 bases left in between. The CDR3 region has the DNA TGTGCCAGCAGCTTCGGGGACCGTCCCTACGAGCAGTACTTC. It yields the protein CASSFGDRPYEQYF. The full variable domain, rest sourced from reference TRBV5-6 and TRBJ2-7, is DAGVTQSPTHLIKTRGQQVTLRCSPKSGHDTVSWYQQALGQGPQFIFQYYEEEERQRGNFPDRFSGHQFPNYSSELNVNALLLGDSALYLCASSFGDRPYEQYFGPGTRLTVT.